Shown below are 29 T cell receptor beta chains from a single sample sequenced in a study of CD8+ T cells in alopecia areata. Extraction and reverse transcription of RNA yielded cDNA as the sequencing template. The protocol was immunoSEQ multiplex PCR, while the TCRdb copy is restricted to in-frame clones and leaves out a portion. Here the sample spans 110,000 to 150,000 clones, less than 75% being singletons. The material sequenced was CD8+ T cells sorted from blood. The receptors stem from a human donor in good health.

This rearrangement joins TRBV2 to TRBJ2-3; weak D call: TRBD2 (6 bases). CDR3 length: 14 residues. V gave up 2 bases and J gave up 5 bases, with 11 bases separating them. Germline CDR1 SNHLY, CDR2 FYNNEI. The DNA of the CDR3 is TGTGCCAGCAGTGAATACAGACTAGTAGATACGCAGTATTTT. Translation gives CASSEYRLVDTQYF.

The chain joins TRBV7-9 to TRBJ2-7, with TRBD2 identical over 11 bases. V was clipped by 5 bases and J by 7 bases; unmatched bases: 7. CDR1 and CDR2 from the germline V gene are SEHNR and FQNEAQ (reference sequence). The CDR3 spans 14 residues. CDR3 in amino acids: CASSPATSGEEQYF. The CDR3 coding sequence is TGTGCCAGCAGCCCCGCGACTAGCGGGGAAGAGCAGTACTTC. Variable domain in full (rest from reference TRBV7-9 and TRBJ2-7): DTGVSQNPRHKITKRGQNVTFRCDPISEHNRLYWYRQTLGQGPEFLTYFQNEAQLEKSRLLSDRFSAERPKGSFSTLEIQRTEQGDSAMYLCASSPATSGEEQYFGPGTRLTVT.

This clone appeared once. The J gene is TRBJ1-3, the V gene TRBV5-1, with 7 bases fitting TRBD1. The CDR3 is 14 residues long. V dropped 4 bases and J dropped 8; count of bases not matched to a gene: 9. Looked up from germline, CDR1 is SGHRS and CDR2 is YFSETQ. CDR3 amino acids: CASSTTGLGDTIYF. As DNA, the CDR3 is TGCGCCAGCAGCACGACAGGGTTAGGGGACACCATATATTTT.

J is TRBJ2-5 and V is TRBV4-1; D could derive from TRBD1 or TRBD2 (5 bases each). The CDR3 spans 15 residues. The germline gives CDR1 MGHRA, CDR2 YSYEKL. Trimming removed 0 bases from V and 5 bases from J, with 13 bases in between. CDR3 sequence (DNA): TGCGCCAGCAGCCAAGATATGGCCTGGGGGGAGACCCAGTACTTC. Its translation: CASSQDMAWGETQYF.

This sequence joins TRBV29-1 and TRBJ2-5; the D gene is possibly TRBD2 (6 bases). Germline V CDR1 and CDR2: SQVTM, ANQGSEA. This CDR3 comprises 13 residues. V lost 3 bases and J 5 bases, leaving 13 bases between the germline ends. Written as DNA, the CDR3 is TGCAGCGTTGAGACTAGAAGGGATGAGACCCAGTACTTC. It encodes CSVETRRDETQYF.

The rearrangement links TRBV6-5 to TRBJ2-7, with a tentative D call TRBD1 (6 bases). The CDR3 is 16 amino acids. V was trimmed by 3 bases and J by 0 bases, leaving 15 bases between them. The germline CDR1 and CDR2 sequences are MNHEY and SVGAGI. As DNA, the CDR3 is TGTGCCAGCAGTTATGCCACAGGGTATCCCTCCTACGAGCAGTACTTC. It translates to CASSYATGYPSYEQYF.

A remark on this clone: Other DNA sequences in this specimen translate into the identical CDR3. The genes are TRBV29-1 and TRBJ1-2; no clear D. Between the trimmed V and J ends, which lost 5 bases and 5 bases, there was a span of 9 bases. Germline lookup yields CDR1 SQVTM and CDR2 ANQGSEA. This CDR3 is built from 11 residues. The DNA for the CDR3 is TGCAGCGTTTTACTCCGTTATGGCTACACCTTC. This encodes CSVLLRYGYTF.

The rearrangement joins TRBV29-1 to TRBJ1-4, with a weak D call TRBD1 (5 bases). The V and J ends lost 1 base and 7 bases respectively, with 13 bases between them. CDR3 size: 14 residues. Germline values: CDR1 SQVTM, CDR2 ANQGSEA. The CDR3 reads CSVEVRGGVEKLFF. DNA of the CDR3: TGCAGCGTTGAAGTTAGGGGAGGGGTTGAAAAACTGTTTTTT.

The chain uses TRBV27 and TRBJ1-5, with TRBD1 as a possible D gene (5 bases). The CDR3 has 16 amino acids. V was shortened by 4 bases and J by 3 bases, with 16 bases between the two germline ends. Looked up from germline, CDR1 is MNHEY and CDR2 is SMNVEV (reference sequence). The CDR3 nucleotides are TGTGCCAGCAGTTCCACCCGGGGCCCCCTCAATCAGCCCCAGCATTTT. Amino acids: CASSSTRGPLNQPQHF.

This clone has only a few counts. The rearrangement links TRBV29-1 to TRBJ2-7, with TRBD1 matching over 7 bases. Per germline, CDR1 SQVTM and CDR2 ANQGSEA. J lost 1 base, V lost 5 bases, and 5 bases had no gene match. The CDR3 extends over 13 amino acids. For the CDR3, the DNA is TGCAGCGTTAGAGGGGGCGTATCCTACGAGCAGTACTTC. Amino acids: CSVRGGVSYEQYF.

DNA for the CDR3: TGTGCCAGCAGCTTAGAGGGGAATACTGAAGCTTTCTTT. It yields the protein CASSLEGNTEAFF. This sequence joins TRBV7-8 and TRBJ1-1, with D tentatively TRBD1 (5 bases). With 1 base removed from V and 5 bases from J, the gap between germline ends came to 8 bases. The V gene's germline CDR1 is SGHVS and CDR2 FQNEAQ. The CDR3 runs 13 residues.

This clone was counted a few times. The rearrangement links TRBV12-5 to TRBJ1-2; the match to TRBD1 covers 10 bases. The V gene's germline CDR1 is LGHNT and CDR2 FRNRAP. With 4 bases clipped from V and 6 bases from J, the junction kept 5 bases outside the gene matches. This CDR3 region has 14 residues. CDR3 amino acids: CASGYPTGGHGYTF. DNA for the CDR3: TGTGCTAGTGGTTATCCGACAGGGGGCCATGGCTACACCTTC.

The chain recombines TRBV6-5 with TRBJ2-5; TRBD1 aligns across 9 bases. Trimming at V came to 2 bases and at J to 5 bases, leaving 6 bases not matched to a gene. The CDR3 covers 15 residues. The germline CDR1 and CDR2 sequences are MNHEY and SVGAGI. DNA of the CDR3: TGTGCCAGCAGTTACGTGGACAGGGGCGGCGAGACCCAGTACTTC. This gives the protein CASSYVDRGGETQYF.

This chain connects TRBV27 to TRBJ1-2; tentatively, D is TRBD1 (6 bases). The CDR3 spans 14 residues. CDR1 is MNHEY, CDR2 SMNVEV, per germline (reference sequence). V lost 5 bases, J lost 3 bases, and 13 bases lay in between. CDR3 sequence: CASSPTGPDYGYTF. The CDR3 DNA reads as TGTGCCAGCAGTCCAACAGGGCCCGACTATGGCTACACCTTC.

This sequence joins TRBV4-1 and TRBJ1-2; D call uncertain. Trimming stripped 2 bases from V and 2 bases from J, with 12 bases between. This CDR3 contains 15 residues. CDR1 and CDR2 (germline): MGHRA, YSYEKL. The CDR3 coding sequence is TGCGCCAGCAGCCAATGGACGGAAGCCAACTATGGCTACACCTTC. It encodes CASSQWTEANYGYTF.

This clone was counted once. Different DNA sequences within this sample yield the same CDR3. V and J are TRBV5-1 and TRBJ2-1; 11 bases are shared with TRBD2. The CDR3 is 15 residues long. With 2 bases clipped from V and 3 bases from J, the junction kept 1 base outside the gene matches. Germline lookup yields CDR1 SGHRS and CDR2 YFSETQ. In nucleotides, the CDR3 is TGCGCCAGCAGCTTAACTAGCGGGGGCTACAATGAGCAGTTCTTC. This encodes CASSLTSGGYNEQFF.

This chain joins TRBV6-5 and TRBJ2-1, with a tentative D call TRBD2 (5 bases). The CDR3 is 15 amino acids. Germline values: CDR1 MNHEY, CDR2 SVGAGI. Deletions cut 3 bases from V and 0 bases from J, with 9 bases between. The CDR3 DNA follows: TGTGCCAGCAGTTATGAGGGAAACTCCTACAATGAGCAGTTCTTC. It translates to CASSYEGNSYNEQFF.

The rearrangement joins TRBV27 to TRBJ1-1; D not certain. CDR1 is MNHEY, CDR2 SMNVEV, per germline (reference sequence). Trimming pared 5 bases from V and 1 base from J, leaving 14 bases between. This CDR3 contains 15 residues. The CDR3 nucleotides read TGTGCCAGCAGTCCCGGGAGTCGGGGGAACACTGAAGCTTTCTTT. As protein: CASSPGSRGNTEAFF.

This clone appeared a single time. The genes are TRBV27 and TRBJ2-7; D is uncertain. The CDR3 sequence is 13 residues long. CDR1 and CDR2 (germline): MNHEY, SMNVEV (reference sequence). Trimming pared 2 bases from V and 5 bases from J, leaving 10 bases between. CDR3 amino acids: CASSLGFFDEQYF. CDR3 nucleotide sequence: TGTGCCAGCAGTTTAGGCTTTTTCGACGAGCAGTACTTC.

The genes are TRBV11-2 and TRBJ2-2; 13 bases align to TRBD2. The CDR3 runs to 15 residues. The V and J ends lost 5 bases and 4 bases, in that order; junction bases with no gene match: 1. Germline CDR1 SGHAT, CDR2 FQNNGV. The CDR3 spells CASSGLAGATGELFF. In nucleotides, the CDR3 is TGTGCCAGCAGCGGACTAGCGGGAGCCACCGGGGAGCTGTTTTTT.

Here the CDR3 reads CASSANRQGWTETQYF. CDR3 sequence (DNA): TGTGCCAGCAGTGCGAACCGACAGGGGTGGACAGAGACCCAGTACTTC. The rearrangement uses TRBV27 and TRBJ2-5; 8 bases are shared with TRBD1. The CDR3 covers 16 residues. The ends lost 5 bases at V and 4 bases at J; junction bases unmatched: 12. From germline, CDR1 is MNHEY and CDR2 SMNVEV (reference sequence).

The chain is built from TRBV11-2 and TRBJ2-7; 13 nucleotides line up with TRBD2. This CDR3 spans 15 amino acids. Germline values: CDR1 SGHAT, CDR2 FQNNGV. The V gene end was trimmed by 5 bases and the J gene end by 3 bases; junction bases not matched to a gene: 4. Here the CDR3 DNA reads TGTGCCAGCAGCCCGGGACTAGCGGGAATCTACGAGCAGTACTTC. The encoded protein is CASSPGLAGIYEQYF.

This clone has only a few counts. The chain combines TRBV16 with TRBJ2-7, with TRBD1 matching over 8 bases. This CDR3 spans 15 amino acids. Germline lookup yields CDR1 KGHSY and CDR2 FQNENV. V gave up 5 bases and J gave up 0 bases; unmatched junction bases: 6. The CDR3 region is CASSLRTGSSYEQYF. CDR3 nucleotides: TGTGCCAGCAGCTTGAGGACAGGGAGCTCCTACGAGCAGTACTTC.

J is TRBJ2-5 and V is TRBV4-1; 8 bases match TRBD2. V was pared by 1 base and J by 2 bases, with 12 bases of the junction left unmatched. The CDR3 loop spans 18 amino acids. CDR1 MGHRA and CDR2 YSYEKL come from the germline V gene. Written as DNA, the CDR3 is TGCGCCAGCAGCCAAGCGGCCTGGCCGGCTAGCGGGCAAGAGACCCAGTACTTC. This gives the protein CASSQAAWPASGQETQYF.

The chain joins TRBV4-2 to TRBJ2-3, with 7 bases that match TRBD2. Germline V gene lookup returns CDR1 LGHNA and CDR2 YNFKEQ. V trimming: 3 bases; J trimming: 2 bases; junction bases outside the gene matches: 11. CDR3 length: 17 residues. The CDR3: CASSQGTTLSSTDTQYF. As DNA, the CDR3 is TGTGCCAGCAGCCAGGGGACTACACTTTCCTCCACAGATACGCAGTATTTT.

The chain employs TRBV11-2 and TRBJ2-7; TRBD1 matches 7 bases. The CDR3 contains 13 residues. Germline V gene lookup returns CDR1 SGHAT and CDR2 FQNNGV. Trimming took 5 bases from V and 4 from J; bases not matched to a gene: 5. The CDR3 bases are TGTGCCAGCAGCCAAGGGACAGCTTACGAGCAGTACTTC. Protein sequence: CASSQGTAYEQYF. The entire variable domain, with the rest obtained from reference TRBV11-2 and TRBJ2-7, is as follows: EAGVAQSPRYKIIEKRQSVAFWCNPISGHATLYWYQQILGQGPKLLIQFQNNGVVDDSQLPKDRFSAERLKGVDSTLKIQPAKLEDSAVYLCASSQGTAYEQYFGPGTRLTVT.

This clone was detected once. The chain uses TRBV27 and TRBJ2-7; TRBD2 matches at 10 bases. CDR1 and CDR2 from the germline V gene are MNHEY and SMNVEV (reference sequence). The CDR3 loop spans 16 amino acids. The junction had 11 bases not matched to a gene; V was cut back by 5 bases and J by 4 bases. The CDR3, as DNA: TGTGCCAGCAGTCCGTCGACTAGCGGGCCAGTATACGAGCAGTACTTC. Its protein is CASSPSTSGPVYEQYF.

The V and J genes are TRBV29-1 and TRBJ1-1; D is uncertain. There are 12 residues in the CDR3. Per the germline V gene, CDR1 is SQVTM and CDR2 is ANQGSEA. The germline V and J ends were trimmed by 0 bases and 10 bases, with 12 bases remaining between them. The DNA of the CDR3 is TGCAGCGTTGAAGAGTCCGGCGACGGAGCTTTCTTT. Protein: CSVEESGDGAFF.

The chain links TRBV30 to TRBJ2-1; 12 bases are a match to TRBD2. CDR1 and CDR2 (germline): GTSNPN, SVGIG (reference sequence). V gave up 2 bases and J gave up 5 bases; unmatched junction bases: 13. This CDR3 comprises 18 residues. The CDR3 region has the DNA TGTGCCTGGAGTCCCGGGACTAGCGGGTTAGGGTATGACAATGAGCAGTTCTTC. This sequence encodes CAWSPGTSGLGYDNEQFF.